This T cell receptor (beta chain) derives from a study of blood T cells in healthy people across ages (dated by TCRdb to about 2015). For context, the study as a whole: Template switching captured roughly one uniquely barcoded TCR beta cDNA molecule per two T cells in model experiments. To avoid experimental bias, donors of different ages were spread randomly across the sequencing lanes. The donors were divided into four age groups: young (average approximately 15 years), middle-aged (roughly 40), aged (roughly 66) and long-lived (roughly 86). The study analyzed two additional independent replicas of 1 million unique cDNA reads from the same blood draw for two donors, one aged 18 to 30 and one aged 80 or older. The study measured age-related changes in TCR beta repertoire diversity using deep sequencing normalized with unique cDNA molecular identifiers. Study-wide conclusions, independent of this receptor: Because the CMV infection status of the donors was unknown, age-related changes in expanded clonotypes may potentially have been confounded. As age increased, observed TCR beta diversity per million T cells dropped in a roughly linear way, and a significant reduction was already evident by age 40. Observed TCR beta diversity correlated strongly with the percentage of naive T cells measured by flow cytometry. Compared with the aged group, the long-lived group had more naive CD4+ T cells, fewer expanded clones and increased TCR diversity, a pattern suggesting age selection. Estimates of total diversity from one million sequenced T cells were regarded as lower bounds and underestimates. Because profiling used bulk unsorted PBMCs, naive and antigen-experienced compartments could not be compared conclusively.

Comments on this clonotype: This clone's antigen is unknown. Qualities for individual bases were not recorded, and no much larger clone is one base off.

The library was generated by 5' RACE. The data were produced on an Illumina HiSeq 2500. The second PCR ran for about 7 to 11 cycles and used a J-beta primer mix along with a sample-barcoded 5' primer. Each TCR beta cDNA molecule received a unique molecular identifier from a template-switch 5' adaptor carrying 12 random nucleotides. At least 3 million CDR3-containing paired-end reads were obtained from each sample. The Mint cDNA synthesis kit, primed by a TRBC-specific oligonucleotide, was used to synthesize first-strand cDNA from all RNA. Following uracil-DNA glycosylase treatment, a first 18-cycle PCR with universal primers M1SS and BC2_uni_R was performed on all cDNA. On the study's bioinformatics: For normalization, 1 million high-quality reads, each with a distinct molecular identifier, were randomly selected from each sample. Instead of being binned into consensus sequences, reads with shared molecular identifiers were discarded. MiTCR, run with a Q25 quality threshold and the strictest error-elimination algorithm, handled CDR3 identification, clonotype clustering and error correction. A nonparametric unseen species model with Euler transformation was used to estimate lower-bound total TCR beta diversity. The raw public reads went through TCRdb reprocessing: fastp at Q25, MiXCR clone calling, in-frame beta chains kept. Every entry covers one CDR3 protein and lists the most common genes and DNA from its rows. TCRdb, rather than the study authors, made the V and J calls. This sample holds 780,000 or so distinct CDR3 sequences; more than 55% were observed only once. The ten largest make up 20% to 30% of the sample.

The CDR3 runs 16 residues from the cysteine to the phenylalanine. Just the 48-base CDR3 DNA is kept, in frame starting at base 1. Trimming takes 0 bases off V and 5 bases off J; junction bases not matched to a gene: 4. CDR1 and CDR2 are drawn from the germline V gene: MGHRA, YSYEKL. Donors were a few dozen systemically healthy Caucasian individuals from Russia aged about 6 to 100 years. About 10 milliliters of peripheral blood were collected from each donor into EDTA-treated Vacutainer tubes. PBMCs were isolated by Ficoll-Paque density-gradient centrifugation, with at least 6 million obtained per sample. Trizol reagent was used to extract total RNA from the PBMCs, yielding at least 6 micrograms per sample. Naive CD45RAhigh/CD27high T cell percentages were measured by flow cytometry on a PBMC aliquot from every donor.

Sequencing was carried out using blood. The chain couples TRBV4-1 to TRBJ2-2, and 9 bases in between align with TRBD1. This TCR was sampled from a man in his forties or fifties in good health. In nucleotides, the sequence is TGCGCCAGCAGCCAAGAGGCGGGACAGGGTACCGGGGAGCTGTTTTTT. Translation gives CASSQEAGQGTGELFF.